The following is a TCR beta chain sequence with its context. Its cognate antigen is unknown. CD45RO-negative, CCR7-positively selected cells formed the naive CD8 fraction, excluding terminally differentiated effector memory CD45RA+ cells. The sample belongs to a study of shared clonotypes between healthy human individuals. Background on the study: Three CD4 naive, three CD4 memory, two CD8 naive and one CD8 memory plate were used per donor. Study conclusions and caveats: Having only a few donors restricted how much genetic and exposure-history diversity was captured. Clonotype sharing among donors was thought likely to change with sequencing depth.

The repertoire was sequenced with immunoSEQ multiplex PCR; TCRdb's copy has only in-frame clones and lacks some. The sample yields roughly 2.1 million clones, about 92% seen once. Per the germline V gene, CDR1 is PRHDT and CDR2 is FYEKMQ (reference sequence). Trimming stripped 0 bases from V and 6 bases from J, with 6 bases between. The CDR3 loop spans 12 amino acids. This TCR came from a man aged 18 to 29 in good health. Some clones in this sample may be carry-over from other donors' samples. This chain connects TRBV13 to TRBJ2-7; D unresolved. Sequenced: naive CD8+ T cells from PBMCs. DNA of the CDR3: TGTGCCAGCAGCTTAGGCCCTAGCGAGCAGTACTTC. This translates into CASSLGPSEQYF.